This entry is about one T cell receptor (beta chain). Its specificity is unknown. Trimming shortened V by 3 bases and J by 6 bases, and 13 bases separated the two germline ends. The length of the CDR3 is 13 residues. Germline V gene data show CDR1 as GTSNPN and CDR2 as SVGIG (reference sequence). The time point was: newly diagnosed, previously untreated cHL patient sample. From thawed PBMCs, CD4+ T cells were purified using magnetic negative selection. The authors used newly diagnosed, untreated classical Hodgkin lymphoma PBMCs as comparison. This specimen belongs to a study of PD-1 blockade in classical Hodgkin lymphoma. Study outcomes and limitations: Repertoires differed for reasons still undefined, possibly disease activity or prior therapy.

The method was immunoSEQ multiplex PCR; TCRdb's version includes in-frame clones alone and lacks a portion of them. The sample yields more than 15,000 clones, approximately 90% seen once. The clonotype originates from a human donor with classical Hodgkin lymphoma. Sequencing input: CD4+ T cells from blood. V gene TRBV30 combines with J gene TRBJ2-3; possible D gene TRBD2, 5 bases. Here the CDR3 reads CAWSLGVADTQYF. CDR3 in DNA: TGTGCCTGGAGCCTGGGAGTTGCGGATACGCAGTATTTT.